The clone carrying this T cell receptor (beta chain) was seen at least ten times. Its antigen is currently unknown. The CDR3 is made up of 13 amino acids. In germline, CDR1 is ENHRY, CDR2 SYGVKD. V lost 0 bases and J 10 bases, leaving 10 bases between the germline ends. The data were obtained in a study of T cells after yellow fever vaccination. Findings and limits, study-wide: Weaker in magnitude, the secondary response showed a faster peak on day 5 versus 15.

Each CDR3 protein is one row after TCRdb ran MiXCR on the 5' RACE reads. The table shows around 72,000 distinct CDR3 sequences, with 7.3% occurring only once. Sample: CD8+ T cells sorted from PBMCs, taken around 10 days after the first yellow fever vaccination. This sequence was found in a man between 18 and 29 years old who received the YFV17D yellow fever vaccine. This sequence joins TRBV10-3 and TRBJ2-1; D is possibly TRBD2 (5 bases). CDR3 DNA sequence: TGTGCCATCAGTGAGTCGAGCGGCCCCGAGCAGTTCTTC. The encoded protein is CAISESSGPEQFF.